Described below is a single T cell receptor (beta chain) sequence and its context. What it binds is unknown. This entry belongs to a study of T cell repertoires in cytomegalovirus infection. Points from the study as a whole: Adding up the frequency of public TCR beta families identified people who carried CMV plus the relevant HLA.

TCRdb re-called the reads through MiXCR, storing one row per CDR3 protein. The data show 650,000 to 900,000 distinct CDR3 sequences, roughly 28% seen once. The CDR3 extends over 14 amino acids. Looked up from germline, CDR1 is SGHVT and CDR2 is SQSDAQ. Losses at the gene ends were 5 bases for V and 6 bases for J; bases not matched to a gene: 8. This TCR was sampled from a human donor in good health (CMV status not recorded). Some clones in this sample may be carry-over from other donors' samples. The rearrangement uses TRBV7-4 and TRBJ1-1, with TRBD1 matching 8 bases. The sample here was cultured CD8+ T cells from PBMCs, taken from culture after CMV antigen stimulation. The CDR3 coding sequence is TGTGCCAGCAGCCCAGGACAGGGTGACGCTGAAGCTTTCTTT. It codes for CASSPGQGDAEAFF.